Below, 4 T cell receptor beta chains from the same sample are listed, as sequenced in a study of cytomegalovirus exposure and HLA in healthy donors. PCR primers comprised 60 Vbeta and 13 Jbeta primers. Sequenced by immunoSEQ multiplex PCR; TCRdb stores in-frame clones only, minus some. The sample records 100,000 to 150,000 clones, around four fifths being singletons. Sequenced sample: PBMCs. The receptors were gathered from a man between 25 and 39 years old in good health and CMV-seropositive.

The chain recombines TRBV19 with TRBJ1-2; D is ambiguous. This CDR3 region has 14 residues. Trimming pared 6 bases from V and 4 bases from J, leaving 15 bases between. Germline V gene data show CDR1 as LNHDA and CDR2 as SQIVND (reference sequence). In DNA form, the CDR3 reads TGTGCCAGTAGGGCGGGAATCGCCGTCTATGGCTACACCTTC. Amino acid sequence: CASRAGIAVYGYTF. Using reference TRBV19 and TRBJ1-2 for the parts outside the CDR3, the full variable domain is DGGITQSPKYLFRKEGQNVTLSCEQNLNHDAMYWYRQDPGQGLRLIYYSQIVNDFQKGDIAEGYSVSREKKESFPLTVTSAQKNPTAFYLCASRAGIAVYGYTFGSGTRLTVV.

The chain employs TRBV7-4 and TRBJ2-7, with a tentative D call TRBD1 (5 bases). The germline V and J ends were trimmed by 5 bases and 0 bases, with 11 bases remaining between them. Germline lookup yields CDR1 SGHVT and CDR2 SQSDAQ. CDR3 length: 14 residues. The chain's CDR3 is CASSRRQNSYEQYF. The CDR3 coding sequence is TGTGCCAGCAGCCGACGACAGAACTCCTACGAGCAGTACTTC.

The sample holds a few counts of this clone. One end of the junction is discordant with germline, which a read error may explain. CDR3 nucleotide sequence: TGTGCTAGCAGCTTAGCGCTGCGGGGCTACGAGCAGTACTTC. Translation gives CASSLALRGYEQYF. The chain combines TRBV7-7 with TRBJ2-7, with a possible D match to TRBD2 (6 bases). CDR1 is SSHAT, CDR2 FNYEAQ, per germline (reference sequence). The CDR3 is 14 residues long.

The V and J genes are TRBV6-1 and TRBJ2-4; a possible D gene is TRBD2 (6 bases). V lost 3 bases and J 2 bases, leaving 17 bases between the germline ends. The CDR3 has 17 residues. Per germline, CDR1 MNHNS and CDR2 SASEGT. CDR3 loop: CASSDLGLGGPKNIQYF. Here the CDR3 DNA reads TGTGCCAGCAGTGACCTGGGCCTGGGAGGACCCAAAAACATTCAGTACTTC.